Each of the 3 T cell receptor beta chains below was sequenced from the same sample in a study of T cell responses to AZD1222 COVID-19 vaccine. The protocol was immunoSEQ multiplex PCR, while the TCRdb copy is restricted to in-frame clones and leaves out a portion. This sample carries approximately 150,000 clones, more than 90% of them seen once, and the ten largest clones take around 1.7%. The sample here was peripheral blood, taken on day 0 of AZD1222 vaccination. The receptors were gathered from an adult in good health.

This chain joins TRBV19 and TRBJ2-7; D is unclear. Trimming pared 4 bases from V and 6 bases from J, leaving 10 bases between. The CDR3 has 12 amino acids. Germline-derived CDR1 and CDR2 are LNHDA and SQIVND (reference sequence). DNA for the CDR3: TGTGCCAGTAGTACCGGCCGGGTCGAGCAGTACTTC. Encoded protein: CASSTGRVEQYF.

Concerning this clone: The sample has other DNA sequences that encode this CDR3 too. The V and J genes are TRBV28 and TRBJ2-5, with TRBD1 matching 7 bases. In germline, CDR1 is MDHEN, CDR2 SYDVKM. CDR3 length: 15 amino acids. The trim removed 6 bases at V and 1 base at J, leaving 8 bases unmatched. This chain's CDR3 is CASSSPGTAQETQYF. As DNA, the CDR3 is TGTGCCAGCAGCTCTCCCGGGACAGCCCAAGAGACCCAGTACTTC. The full variable domain, rest sourced from reference TRBV28 and TRBJ2-5, is DVKVTQSSRYLVKRTGEKVFLECVQDMDHENMFWYRQDPGLGLRLIYFSYDVKMKEKGDIPEGYSVSREKKERFSLILESASTNQTSMYLCASSSPGTAQETQYFGPGTRLLVL.

This clone was counted once. The rearrangement uses TRBV7-9 and TRBJ2-3; maybe TRBD2 (6 bases). V lost 6 bases and J 2 bases, leaving 18 bases between the germline ends. The CDR3 length is 16 residues. The V gene's germline CDR1 is SEHNR and CDR2 FQNEAQ (reference sequence). The CDR3 is CASRGRGKRNTDTQYF. The CDR3 DNA reads TGTGCCAGCAGGGGACGCGGGAAACGGAACACAGATACGCAGTATTTT.